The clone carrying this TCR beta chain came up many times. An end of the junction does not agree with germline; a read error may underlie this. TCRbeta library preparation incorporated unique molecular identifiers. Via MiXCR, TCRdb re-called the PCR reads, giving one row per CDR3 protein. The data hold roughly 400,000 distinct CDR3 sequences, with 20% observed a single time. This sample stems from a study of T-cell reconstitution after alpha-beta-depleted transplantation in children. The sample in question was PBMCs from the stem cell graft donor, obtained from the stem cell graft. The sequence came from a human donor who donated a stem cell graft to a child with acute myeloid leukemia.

CDR3 sequence (DNA): TGTGCCAGCAGTGAATCGACCTCGTCAGGGGATCCCACCTTC. Translated: CASSESTSSGDPTF. This rearrangement joins TRBV25-1 to TRBJ2-7; weak D call: TRBD1 (6 bases). The CDR3 has 14 amino acids. Looked up from germline, CDR1 is MGHDK and CDR2 is SYGVNS.